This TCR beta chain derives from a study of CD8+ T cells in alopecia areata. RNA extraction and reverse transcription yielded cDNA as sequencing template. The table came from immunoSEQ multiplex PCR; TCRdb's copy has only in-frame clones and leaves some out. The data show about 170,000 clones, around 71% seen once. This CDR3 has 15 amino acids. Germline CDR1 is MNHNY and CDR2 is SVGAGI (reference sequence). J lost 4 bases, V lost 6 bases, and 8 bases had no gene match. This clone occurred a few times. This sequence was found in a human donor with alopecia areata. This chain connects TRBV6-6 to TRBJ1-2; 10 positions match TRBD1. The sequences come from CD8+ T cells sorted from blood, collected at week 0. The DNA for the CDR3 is TGTGCCAGCAGCAAACAAGGGACAGGGGCCTATGGCTACACCTTC. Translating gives CASSKQGTGAYGYTF.